This T cell receptor beta chain comes out of a study of human T cells and chemical hapten exposure. The wider study: After 6 days, upper back 0.01% DPC patch tests were scored.

Sample time point: patch test 1, 2 weeks after DPC sensitization. Treatment in this sample: therapeutic diphenylcyclopropenone sensitization with weekly scalp DPC. Total RNA came from unfractionated whole blood. This clonotype appeared many times. CDR1 is SEHNR and CDR2 is FQNEAQ in the germline V gene (reference sequence). The CDR3 covers 15 residues. Deletions cut 1 base from V and 4 bases from J, with 12 bases between. TCRdb itself ran the RACE reads through MiXCR, one entry per CDR3 protein. Of around 39,000 distinct CDR3 sequences in the sample, 6% to 7% were seen once. The clonotype originates from a woman in her 30s with alopecia areata. Some clones in this sample may be carry-over from other donors' samples. J is TRBJ2-3 and V is TRBV7-9; D unclear. The sequences come from whole blood, collected in connection with sensitization to the hapten diphenylcyclopropenone (DPC). The DNA for the CDR3 is TGTGCCAGCAGCTTAGTTCCGGGCCCCCCAGATACGCAGTATTTT. This translates into CASSLVPGPPDTQYF.